This TCR beta chain was retrieved from a study of a mutant IDH1 vaccine in newly diagnosed glioma. Study background: The patients were given eight vaccinations, one each in weeks 1, 3, 5, 7, 11, 15, 19 and 23. Most patients had radiochemotherapy with temozolomide before enrollment; others had one alone.

Sequencing used immunoSEQ multiplex PCR; TCRdb keeps in-frame clones, though not all of them. Among 75,000 to 80,000 clones listed, 85% were seen once. CDR3 length equals 14 residues. The germline V gene encodes CDR1 MNHNS and CDR2 SASEGT. V lost 3 bases and J lost 7, with 12 bases in between. Time point noted: week 23, last vaccination. Topical imiquimod accompanied each vaccine dose, which consisted of 300 ug of mutant IDH1 20-mer peptide. Astrocytomas found in donors were new, WHO grade 3 or 4, IDH1-mutant and ATRX-lost. With respect to this clone: What it recognizes is unknown.

The V and J genes are TRBV6-1 and TRBJ1-4; D is unresolved. The input for sequencing was PBMCs, taken from a glioma patient whose treatment included an IDH1 peptide vaccine. This clonotype originated in a woman between 45 and 60 years old with glioma. In nucleotides, the CDR3 is TGTGCCAGCAGTGACCAAAATGGGGTTGAAAAACTGTTTTTT. Its protein is CASSDQNGVEKLFF.